The entry below gives a single T cell receptor beta chain sequence along with its context. These data originate in a study of cytomegalovirus exposure and HLA in healthy donors. CDR1 is MDHEN, CDR2 SYDVKM, per germline. The CDR3 contains 12 residues. V shed 2 bases and J shed 8 bases, with 9 bases lying between them. Researchers ran the PCR with 60 Vbeta and 13 Jbeta primers. Produced via immunoSEQ multiplex PCR; TCRdb's table is partial and in-frame only. Among approximately 180,000 clones listed, around 80% were seen once. This chain links TRBV28 with TRBJ1-2; a possible D gene is TRBD1 (6 bases). Sequencing was performed on PBMCs. This receptor was obtained from a woman aged 60-75 years in good health and CMV-seropositive. The CDR3 DNA sequence: TGTGCCAGCAGTTTACAGGGACACGGCTACACCTTC. This gives the protein CASSLQGHGYTF.